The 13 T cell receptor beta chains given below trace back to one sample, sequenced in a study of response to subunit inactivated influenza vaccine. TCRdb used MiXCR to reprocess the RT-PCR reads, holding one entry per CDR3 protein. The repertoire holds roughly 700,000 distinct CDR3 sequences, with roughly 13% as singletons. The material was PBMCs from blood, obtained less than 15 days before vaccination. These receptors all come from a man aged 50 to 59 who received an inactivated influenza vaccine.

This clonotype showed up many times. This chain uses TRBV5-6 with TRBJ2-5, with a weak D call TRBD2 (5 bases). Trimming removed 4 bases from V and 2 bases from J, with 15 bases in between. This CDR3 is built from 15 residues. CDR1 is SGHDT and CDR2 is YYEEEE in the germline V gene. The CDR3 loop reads CASSPEASPQETQYF. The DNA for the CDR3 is TGTGCCAGCAGCCCCGAGGCTAGCCCTCAAGAGACCCAGTACTTC. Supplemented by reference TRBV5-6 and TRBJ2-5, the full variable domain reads DAGVTQSPTHLIKTRGQQVTLRCSPKSGHDTVSWYQQALGQGPQFIFQYYEEEERQRGNFPDRFSGHQFPNYSSELNVNALLLGDSALYLCASSPEASPQETQYFGPGTRLLVL.

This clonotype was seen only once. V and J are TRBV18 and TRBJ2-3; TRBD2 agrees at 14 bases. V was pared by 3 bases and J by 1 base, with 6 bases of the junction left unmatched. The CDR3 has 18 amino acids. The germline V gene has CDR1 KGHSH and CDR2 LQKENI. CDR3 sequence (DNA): TGTGCCAGCTCACCGGGACTAGCGGGAGTGGCCCGCACAGATACGCAGTATTTT. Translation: CASSPGLAGVARTDTQYF.

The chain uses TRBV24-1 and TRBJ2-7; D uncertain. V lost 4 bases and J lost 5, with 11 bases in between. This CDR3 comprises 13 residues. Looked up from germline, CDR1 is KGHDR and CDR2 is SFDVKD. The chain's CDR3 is CATSDNRADEQYF. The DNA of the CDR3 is TGTGCCACCAGTGACAACCGGGCCGACGAGCAGTACTTC.

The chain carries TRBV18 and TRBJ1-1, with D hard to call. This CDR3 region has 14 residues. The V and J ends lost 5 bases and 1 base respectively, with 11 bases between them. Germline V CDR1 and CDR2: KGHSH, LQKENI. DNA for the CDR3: TGTGCCAGCTCAAGCCGGGCCCAGAACACTGAAGCTTTCTTT. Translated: CASSSRAQNTEAFF.

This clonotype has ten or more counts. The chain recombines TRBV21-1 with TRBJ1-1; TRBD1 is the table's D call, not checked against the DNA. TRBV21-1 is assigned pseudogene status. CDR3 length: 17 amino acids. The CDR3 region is CASSTPGTGGEDTEAFF. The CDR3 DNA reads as TGTGCCAGCAGCACTCCCGGGACAGGGGGCGAAGACACTGAAGCTTTCTTT.

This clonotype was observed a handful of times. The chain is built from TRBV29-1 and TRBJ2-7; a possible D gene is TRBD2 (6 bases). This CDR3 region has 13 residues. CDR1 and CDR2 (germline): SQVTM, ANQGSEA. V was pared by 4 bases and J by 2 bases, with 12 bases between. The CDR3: CSVAGGKTYEQYF. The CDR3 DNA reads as TGCAGCGTTGCCGGCGGGAAGACCTACGAGCAGTACTTC.

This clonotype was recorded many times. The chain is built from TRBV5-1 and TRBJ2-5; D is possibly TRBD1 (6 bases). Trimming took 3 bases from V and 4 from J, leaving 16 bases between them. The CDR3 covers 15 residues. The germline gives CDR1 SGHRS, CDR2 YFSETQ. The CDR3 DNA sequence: TGCGCCAGCAGCTCACCCGCCGGGACAACAGAGACCCAGTACTTC. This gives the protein CASSSPAGTTETQYF.

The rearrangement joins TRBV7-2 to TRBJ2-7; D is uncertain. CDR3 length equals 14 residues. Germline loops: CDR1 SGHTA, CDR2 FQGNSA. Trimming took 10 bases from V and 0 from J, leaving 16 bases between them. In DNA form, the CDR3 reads TGTGCCACGAGAAGGGCAGCGTACTCCTACGAGCAGTACTTC. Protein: CATRRAAYSYEQYF.

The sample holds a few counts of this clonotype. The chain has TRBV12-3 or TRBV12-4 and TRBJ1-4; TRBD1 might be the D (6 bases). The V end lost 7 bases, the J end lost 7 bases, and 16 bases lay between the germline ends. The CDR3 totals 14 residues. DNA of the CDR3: TGTGCCAGCAACGCTCGGGAGGGGGGTGAAAAACTGTTTTTT. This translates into CASNAREGGEKLFF.

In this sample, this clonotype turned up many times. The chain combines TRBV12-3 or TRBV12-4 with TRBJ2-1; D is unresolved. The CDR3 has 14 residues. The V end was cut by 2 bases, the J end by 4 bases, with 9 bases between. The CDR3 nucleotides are TGTGCCAGCAGTTTAAAGCAAACGTACAATGAGCAGTTCTTC. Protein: CASSLKQTYNEQFF.

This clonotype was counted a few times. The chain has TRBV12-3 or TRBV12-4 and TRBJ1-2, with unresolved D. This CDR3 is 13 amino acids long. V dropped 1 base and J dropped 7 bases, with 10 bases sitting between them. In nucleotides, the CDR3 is TGTGCCAGCAGTTTAGGGGCCTTTAGTGGCTACACCTTC. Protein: CASSLGAFSGYTF.

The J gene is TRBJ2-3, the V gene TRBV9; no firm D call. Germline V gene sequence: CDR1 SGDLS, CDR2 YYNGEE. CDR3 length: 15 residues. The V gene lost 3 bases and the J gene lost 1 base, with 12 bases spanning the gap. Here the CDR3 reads CASSGVSDRTDTQYF. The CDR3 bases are TGTGCCAGCAGCGGTGTATCGGACCGCACAGATACGCAGTATTTT.

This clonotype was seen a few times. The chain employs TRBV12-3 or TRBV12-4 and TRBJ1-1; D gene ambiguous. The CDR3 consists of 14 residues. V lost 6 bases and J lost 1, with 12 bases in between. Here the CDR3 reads CASSLEWANTEAFF. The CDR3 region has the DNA TGTGCCAGCAGCCTAGAATGGGCGAACACTGAAGCTTTCTTT.